These 12 T cell receptor beta chains share one sample of origin, sequenced in a study of blood T cell repertoires in COVID-19 (dated by TCRdb to the early 2020s). Library preparation was by the immunoSEQ multiplex PCR assay. Sourced from immuneACCESS, this table was stored by TCRdb with only in-frame sequences that have V and J called. A share of the clones is absent; for the studies checked, an unresolved V gene accounts for under half, and the remainder has no known explanation. The sample includes tens of thousands of clones, with 80% to 85% observed a single time. Around 4.4% of the sample comes from the top ten. Source material: peripheral blood. These receptors were taken from an older woman with acute or convalescent COVID-19.

V is TRBV21-1 and J is TRBJ2-4; the D call in the table, TRBD1, was not verified against the DNA. TRBV21-1 constitutes a pseudogene. This CDR3 region has 22 residues. The CDR3 spells CASSKGGHLFPPGHLAKNIQYF. CDR3 in DNA: TGTGCCAGCAGCAAAGGTGGACATCTGTTCCCCCCCGGACACCTAGCCAAAAACATTCAGTACTTC.

The chain joins TRBV5-1 to TRBJ2-5, with 8 bases identical to TRBD1. Trimming removed 4 bases from V and 4 bases from J; junction bases left unmatched: 6. This CDR3 comprises 14 residues. Per germline, CDR1 SGHRS and CDR2 YFSETQ. The CDR3 loop is CASSTGQGGETQYF. The DNA of the CDR3 is TGCGCCAGCAGCACCGGACAGGGAGGAGAGACCCAGTACTTC.

The V and J genes are TRBV6-4 and TRBJ1-1; D gene uncertain. Between the trimmed V and J ends, which lost 3 bases and 1 base, there was a span of 6 bases. CDR3 length equals 13 residues. Germline V CDR1 and CDR2: MRHNA, SNTAGT. CDR3: CASSEGWNTEAFF. In nucleotides, the CDR3 is TGTGCCAGCAGTGAGGGCTGGAACACTGAAGCTTTCTTT.

The rearrangement joins TRBV12-1 to TRBJ2-6; the table assigns TRBD2, which was not confirmed against the DNA. TRBV12-1 is labeled a pseudogene. This CDR3 has 18 residues. CDR3 bases: TGTGCCAGCAGCTTTCACTCCGTTCTGTCCTCTGGGGCCAACGTCCTGACTTTC. Translating it yields CASSFHSVLSSGANVLTF.

The V and J genes are TRBV18 and TRBJ1-2, with D tentatively TRBD1 (6 bases). The germline V gene encodes CDR1 KGHSH and CDR2 LQKENI. The CDR3 is made up of 15 amino acids. Trimming shortened V by 3 bases and J by 0 bases, and 11 bases separated the two germline ends. DNA of the CDR3: TGTGCCAGCTCACCTGGGACACCGCCTAACTATGGCTACACCTTC. It codes for CASSPGTPPNYGYTF.

This chain links TRBV5-1 with TRBJ1-2; 7 bases align to TRBD1. V trimming: 4 bases; J trimming: 5 bases; junction bases outside the gene matches: 11. Germline lookup yields CDR1 SGHRS and CDR2 YFSETQ. This CDR3 is built from 15 residues. CDR3 DNA: TGCGCCAGCAGCCTAAACCCGACAGGGAAATATGGCTACACCTTC. It encodes CASSLNPTGKYGYTF.

This chain connects TRBV6-5 to TRBJ1-4; 9 nucleotides agree with TRBD1. The length of the CDR3 is 14 residues. Per the germline V gene, CDR1 is MNHEY and CDR2 is SVGAGI. The V gene end was trimmed by 8 bases and the J gene end by 8 bases; junction bases not matched to a gene: 9. The CDR3 bases are TGTGCCAGCCGCCGTGGGACAGGGCTCGAAAAACTGTTTTTT. Protein sequence: CASRRGTGLEKLFF.

The chain combines TRBV9 with TRBJ1-2, with D possibly being TRBD1 (6 bases). Per the germline V gene, CDR1 is SGDLS and CDR2 is YYNGEE. Trimming removed 2 bases at V and 5 bases at J, with 19 bases between. The CDR3 runs 16 residues. The chain's CDR3 is CASSVGRGDGSYGYTF. Here the CDR3 DNA reads TGTGCCAGCAGCGTTGGGAGGGGGGACGGAAGTTATGGCTACACCTTC.

This chain connects TRBV9 to TRBJ1-5, with 11 bases lining up with TRBD1. This CDR3 has 15 residues. Trimming at V came to 0 bases and at J to 7 bases, leaving 3 bases not matched to a gene. Germline loops: CDR1 SGDLS, CDR2 YYNGEE. The CDR3 sequence is CASSVGGDRGQPQHF. The CDR3 nucleotides read TGTGCCAGCAGCGTAGGGGGGGACAGGGGGCAGCCCCAGCATTTT.

The J gene is TRBJ2-6, the V gene TRBV5-1; D is possibly TRBD1 (5 bases). CDR3 length: 15 residues. Germline V CDR1 and CDR2: SGHRS, YFSETQ. Between the trimmed V and J ends, which lost 4 bases and 4 bases, there was a span of 12 bases. CDR3 in DNA: TGCGCCAGCAGCCCAGGGTTGATGGGGGCCAACGTCCTGACTTTC. The encoded protein is CASSPGLMGANVLTF.

This clone has just a few counts. V is TRBV6-1 and J is TRBJ2-3; 8 bases are shared with TRBD1. From germline, CDR1 is MNHNS and CDR2 SASEGT. Trimming took 4 bases from V and 6 from J; bases not matched to a gene: 12. The CDR3 has 16 amino acids. CDR3 sequence reads: CASSVNRGWSRDTQYF. The CDR3 coding sequence is TGTGCCAGCAGTGTCAACAGGGGGTGGAGTAGGGATACGCAGTATTTT.

This clone was detected a few times. The chain uses TRBV11-2 and TRBJ2-5, with 7 bases that match TRBD1. Unmatched junction bases numbered 19, after V lost 1 base and J lost 5 bases. The CDR3 length is 19 residues. The germline V gene encodes CDR1 SGHAT and CDR2 FQNNGV. CDR3 protein: CASSLGVRRDSPGGETQYF. The CDR3 region has the DNA TGTGCCAGCAGCTTAGGAGTTCGCAGGGACAGCCCTGGGGGTGAGACCCAGTACTTC.